This T cell receptor beta chain was retrieved from a study of Ad26.COV2.S vaccination and SARS-CoV-2 variants. On the study more broadly: Participants got Ad26.COV2.S intramuscularly, once or twice 56 days apart. Whole-study findings and limits: Reportedly, spike-specific CD8+ and CD4+ T cell responses achieved substantial breadth once vaccination had taken place.

On this clone itself: Its matching antigen is unknown.

Treatment: some 20 received Ad26.COV2.S at low or high dose, single or two shots; roughly five received placebo; per-sample allocation not given. Sampling took place 63 days after the first vaccine or placebo injection. Whoever gave the sample was an adult aged 18-55 years in Boston. The study used a vaccine consisting of an Ad26 vector that expressed Wuhan-strain SARS-CoV-2 spike. The protocol was immunoSEQ multiplex PCR, while the TCRdb copy is restricted to in-frame clones and leaves out a portion. The profile shows approximately 280,000 clones, around 87% of them singletons. In germline, CDR1 is SGHTS, CDR2 YDEGEE. The V and J ends lost 4 bases and 8 bases, in that order; junction bases with no gene match: 6. The CDR3 sequence is 14 residues long.

The V call is TRBV5-8, the J call TRBJ1-6; the match to TRBD1 covers 7 bases. This material consisted of peripheral blood, taken in a trial of Ad26.COV2.S vaccine versus placebo. The receptor's source is a person aged 18-65 years who received the Ad26.COV2.S COVID-19 vaccine or a placebo. The CDR3 reads CASSQGQPHSPLHF. The CDR3 DNA reads TGTGCCAGCAGCCAGGGACAGCCCCATTCACCCCTCCACTTT.